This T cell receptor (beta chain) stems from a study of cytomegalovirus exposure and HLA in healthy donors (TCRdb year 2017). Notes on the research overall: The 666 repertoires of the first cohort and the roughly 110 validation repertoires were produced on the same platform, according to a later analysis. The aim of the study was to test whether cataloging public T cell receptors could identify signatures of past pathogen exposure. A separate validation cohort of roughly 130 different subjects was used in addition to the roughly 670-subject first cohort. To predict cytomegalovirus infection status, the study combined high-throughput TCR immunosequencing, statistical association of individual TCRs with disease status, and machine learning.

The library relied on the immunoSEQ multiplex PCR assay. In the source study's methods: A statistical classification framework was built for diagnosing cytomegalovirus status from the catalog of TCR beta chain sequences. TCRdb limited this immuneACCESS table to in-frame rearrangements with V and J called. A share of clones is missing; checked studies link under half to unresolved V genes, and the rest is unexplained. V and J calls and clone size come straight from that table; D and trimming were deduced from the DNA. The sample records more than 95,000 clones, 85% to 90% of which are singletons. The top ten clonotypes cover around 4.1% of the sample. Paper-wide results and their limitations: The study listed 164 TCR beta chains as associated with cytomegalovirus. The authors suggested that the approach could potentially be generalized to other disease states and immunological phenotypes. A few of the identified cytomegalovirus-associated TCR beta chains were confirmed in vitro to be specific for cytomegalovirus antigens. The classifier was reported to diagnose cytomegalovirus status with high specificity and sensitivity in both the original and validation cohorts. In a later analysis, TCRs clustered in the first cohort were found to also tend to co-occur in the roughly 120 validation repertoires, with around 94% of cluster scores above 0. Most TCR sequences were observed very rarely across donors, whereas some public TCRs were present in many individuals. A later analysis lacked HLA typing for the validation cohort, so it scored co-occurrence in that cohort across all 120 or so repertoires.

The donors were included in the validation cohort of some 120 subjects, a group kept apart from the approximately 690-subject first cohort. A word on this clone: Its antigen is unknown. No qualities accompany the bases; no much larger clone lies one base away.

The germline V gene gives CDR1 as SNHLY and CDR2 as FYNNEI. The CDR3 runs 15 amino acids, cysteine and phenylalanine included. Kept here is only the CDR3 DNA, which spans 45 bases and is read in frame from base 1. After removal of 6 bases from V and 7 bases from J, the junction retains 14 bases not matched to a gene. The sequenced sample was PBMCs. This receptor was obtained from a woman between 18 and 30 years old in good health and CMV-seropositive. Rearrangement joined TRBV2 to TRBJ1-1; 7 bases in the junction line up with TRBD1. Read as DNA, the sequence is TGTGCCAGCAGCCACGGCTCTCAGACAGGGATTGAAGCTTTCTTT. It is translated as CASSHGSQTGIEAFF.